Listed below are T cell receptor beta chains from one sample, sequenced in a study of blood T cell repertoires in COVID-19. Repertoires were generated with immunoSEQ multiplex PCR, while TCRdb's copy carries only in-frame clones and drops some. The repertoire includes under 65,000 clones, around 84% of them detected once, and roughly 6% sits in the top ten. Sequences were obtained from peripheral blood. These receptors came from a woman in her sixties or seventies with acute or convalescent COVID-19. The CDR3 runs from the conserved cysteine through the conserved F or W. Each record gives: V gene, CDR3 length, J gene, CDR3 protein.

>TRBV10-3|15|TRBJ1-2
CAISDPDGLNYGYTF
>TRBV24-1|13|TRBJ2-1
CATSDPTGNEQFF
>TRBV11-2|13|TRBJ1-1
CASSRQENTEAFF
>TRBV30|17|TRBJ1-4
CAWSVRTGTATNEKLFF
>TRBV11-2|15|TRBJ2-7
CASSLAQVISYEQYF
>TRBV3-1/TRBV3-2|15|TRBJ2-3
CASSLGTVSTDTQYF
>TRBV29-1|12|TRBJ2-3
CSVLDRGDTQYF
>TRBV6-4|15|TRBJ2-1
CASSGSGGALNEQFF
>TRBV2|14|TRBJ1-2
CASMQGAYNYGYTF
>TRBV7-9|15|TRBJ1-1
CASSAPGLQNTEAFF
>TRBV6-5|13|TRBJ1-1
CASSTTGYTEAFF
>TRBV4-2|16|TRBJ2-5
CASSQGGGGDGETQYF
>TRBV12-3/TRBV12-4|13|TRBJ1-1
CASSLTKQGEAFF
>TRBV11-2|13|TRBJ1-2
CASSPRGGAGYTF
>TRBV2|16|TRBJ1-6
CASSLDRAGVNSPLHF
>TRBV10-3|16|TRBJ1-2
CAISGSPGIPGQGYTF
>TRBV5-1|15|TRBJ1-3
CASSLDVSYRNTIYF
>TRBV19|15|TRBJ1-5
CATQPGRQLLTPQHF
>TRBV19|17|TRBJ1-6
CASSIDGGQGTSRPLHF
>TRBV9|15|TRBJ1-1
CASSVSGQGNTEAFF
>TRBV6-6|14|TRBJ2-2
CASSYSEGIGELFF
>TRBV30|13|TRBJ2-2
CARRLENTGELFF
>TRBV7-8|14|TRBJ1-5
CASSLEGVHQPQHF
>TRBV19|17|TRBJ1-5
CASTPRRGTGLNQPQHF
>TRBV4-2|17|TRBJ2-3
CASRIRAGGPSTDTQYF
>TRBV19|13|TRBJ1-3
CATRDRPGNTIYF
>TRBV11-1|13|TRBJ1-3
CASSLGLRDTIYF
>TRBV11-2|15|TRBJ2-7
CASSPGGGGSYEQYF
>TRBV30|15|TRBJ1-2
CAWSAGGSSIDGYTF
>TRBV6-5|11|TRBJ1-3
CASSLGNTIYF
>TRBV19|15|TRBJ2-7
CASSQPFGTYHEQYF
>TRBV18|14|TRBJ1-2
CASSPDTRRWGYTF
>TRBV7-3|15|TRBJ2-2
CASSFQGMNTGELFF
>TRBV5-1|16|TRBJ1-2
CASSPGTGMGNYGYTF
>TRBV3-1/TRBV3-2|15|TRBJ1-2
CASSPWDRVDYGYTF
>TRBV5-4|15|TRBJ1-6
CASSRDRSNNSPLHF
>TRBV30|15|TRBJ1-2
CAWSVSQGLYYGYTF
>TRBV29-1|12|TRBJ1-1
CSGGSQGVGAFF
>TRBV21-1|17|TRBJ1-2
CASIASRDRGANYGYTF
>TRBV5-1|16|TRBJ2-2
CASTSRLAGGGGELFF